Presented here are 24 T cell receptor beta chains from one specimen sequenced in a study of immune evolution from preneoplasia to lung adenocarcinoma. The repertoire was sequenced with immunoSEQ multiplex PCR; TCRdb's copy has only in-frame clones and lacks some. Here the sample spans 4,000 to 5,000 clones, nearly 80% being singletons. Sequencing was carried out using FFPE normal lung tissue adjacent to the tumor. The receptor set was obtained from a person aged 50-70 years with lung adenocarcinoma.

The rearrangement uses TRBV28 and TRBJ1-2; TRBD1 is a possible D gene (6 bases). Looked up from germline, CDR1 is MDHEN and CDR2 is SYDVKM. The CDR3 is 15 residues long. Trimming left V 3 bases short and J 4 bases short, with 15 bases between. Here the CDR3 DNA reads TGTGCCAGCAGTTTGGGCGGGCGACAGGTCTATGGCTACACCTTC. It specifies CASSLGGRQVYGYTF.

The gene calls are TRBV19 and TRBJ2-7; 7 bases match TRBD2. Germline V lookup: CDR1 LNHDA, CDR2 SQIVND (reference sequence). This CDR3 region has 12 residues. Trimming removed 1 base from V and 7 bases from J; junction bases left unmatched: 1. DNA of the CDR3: TGTGCCAGTAGTATAGGAGCGGGGGAGCAGTACTTC. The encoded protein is CASSIGAGEQYF.

For the CDR3, the DNA is TGCGCCAGCACCGGAGTGGGAACAGATACGCAGTATTTT. Its protein is CASTGVGTDTQYF. This chain uses TRBV5-1 with TRBJ2-3; D remains ambiguous. V was shortened by 6 bases and J by 3 bases, with 11 bases between the two germline ends. The CDR3 extends over 13 amino acids. Germline loops: CDR1 SGHRS, CDR2 YFSETQ.

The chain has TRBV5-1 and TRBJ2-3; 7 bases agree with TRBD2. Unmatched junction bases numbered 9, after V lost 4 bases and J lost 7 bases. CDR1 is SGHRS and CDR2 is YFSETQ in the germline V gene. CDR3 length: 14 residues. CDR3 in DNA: TGCGCCAGCAGCCGGGGGGACGGGACGAATACGCAGTATTTT. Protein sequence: CASSRGDGTNTQYF.

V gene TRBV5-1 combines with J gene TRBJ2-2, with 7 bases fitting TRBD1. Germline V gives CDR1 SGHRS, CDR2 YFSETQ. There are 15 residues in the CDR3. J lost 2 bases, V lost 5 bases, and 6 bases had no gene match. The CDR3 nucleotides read TGCGCCAGCAGTCTCCGGGACAGCAACACCGGGGAGCTGTTTTTT. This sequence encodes CASSLRDSNTGELFF.

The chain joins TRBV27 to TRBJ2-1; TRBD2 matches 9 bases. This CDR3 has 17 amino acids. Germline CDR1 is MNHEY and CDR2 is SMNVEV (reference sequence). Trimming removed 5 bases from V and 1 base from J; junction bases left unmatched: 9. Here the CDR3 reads CASSRTLGLASYNEQFF. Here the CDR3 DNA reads TGTGCCAGCAGTCGAACCCTGGGACTAGCTTCCTACAATGAGCAGTTCTTC.

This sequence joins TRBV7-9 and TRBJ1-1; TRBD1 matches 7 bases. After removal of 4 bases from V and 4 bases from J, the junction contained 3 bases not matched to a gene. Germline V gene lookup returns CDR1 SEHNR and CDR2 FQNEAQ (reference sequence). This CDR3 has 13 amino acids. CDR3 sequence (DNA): TGTGCCAGCAGCTCACAGGGGACCACTGAAGCTTTCTTT. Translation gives CASSSQGTTEAFF.

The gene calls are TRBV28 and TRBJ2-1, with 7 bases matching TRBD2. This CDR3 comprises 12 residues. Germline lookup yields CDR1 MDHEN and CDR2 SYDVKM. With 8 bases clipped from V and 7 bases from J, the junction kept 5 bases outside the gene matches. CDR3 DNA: TGTGCCAGCGGGCAAGCGGGGAATGAGCAGTTCTTC. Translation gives CASGQAGNEQFF.

CDR3 DNA: TGTGCCAGCAGCTTAACCGGGACAGGGGTAGAGACCCAGTACTTC. Residues: CASSLTGTGVETQYF. The V and J genes are TRBV7-3 and TRBJ2-5; 10 bases are a match to TRBD1. The CDR3 extends over 15 amino acids. CDR1 and CDR2 (germline): SGHTA, FQGTGA. J lost 4 bases, V lost 0 bases, and 2 bases had no gene match.

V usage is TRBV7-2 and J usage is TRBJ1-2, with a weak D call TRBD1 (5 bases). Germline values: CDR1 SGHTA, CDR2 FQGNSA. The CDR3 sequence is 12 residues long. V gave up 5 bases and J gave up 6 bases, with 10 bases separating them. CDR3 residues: CASSPDSHGYTF. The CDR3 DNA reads TGTGCCAGCAGCCCCGACAGCCATGGCTACACCTTC.

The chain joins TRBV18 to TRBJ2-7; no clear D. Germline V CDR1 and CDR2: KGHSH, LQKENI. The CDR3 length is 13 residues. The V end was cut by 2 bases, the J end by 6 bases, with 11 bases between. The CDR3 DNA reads TGTGCCAGCTCACCAGGACGCAGCCTCGAGCAGTACTTC. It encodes CASSPGRSLEQYF. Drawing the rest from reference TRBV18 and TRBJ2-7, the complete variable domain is NAGVMQNPRHLVRRRGQEARLRCSPMKGHSHVYWYRQLPEEGLKFMVYLQKENIIDESGMPKERFSAEFPKEGPSILRIQQVVRGDSAAYFCASSPGRSLEQYFGPGTRLTVT.

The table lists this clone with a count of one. CDR3 in amino acids: CSAQPFRSQETQYF. CDR3 bases: TGCAGCGCCCAGCCTTTCCGGAGCCAAGAGACCCAGTACTTC. This chain links TRBV29-1 with TRBJ2-5; unclear D gene. Trimming cost V 7 bases and J 1 base, with 16 bases left between them. The CDR3 is made up of 14 amino acids. Germline assignment: CDR1 SQVTM and CDR2 ANQGSEA.

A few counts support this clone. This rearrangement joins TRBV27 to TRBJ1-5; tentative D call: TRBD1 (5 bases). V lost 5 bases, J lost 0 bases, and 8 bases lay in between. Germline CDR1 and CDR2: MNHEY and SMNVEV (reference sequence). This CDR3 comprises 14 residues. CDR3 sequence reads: CASSGDSSNQPQHF. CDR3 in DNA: TGTGCCAGCAGTGGTGACAGTAGCAATCAGCCCCAGCATTTT.

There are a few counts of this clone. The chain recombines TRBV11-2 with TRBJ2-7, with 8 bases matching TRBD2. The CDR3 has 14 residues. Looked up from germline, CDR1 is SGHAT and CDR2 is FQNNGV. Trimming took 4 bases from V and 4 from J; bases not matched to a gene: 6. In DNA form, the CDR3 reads TGTGCCAGCAGCTACTTTAGCGGGACTTACGAGCAGTACTTC. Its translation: CASSYFSGTYEQYF.

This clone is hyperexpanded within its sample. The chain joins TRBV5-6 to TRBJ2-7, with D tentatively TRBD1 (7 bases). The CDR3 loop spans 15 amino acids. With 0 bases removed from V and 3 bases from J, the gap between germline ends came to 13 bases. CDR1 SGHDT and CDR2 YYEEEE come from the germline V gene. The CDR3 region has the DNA TGTGCCAGCAGCTTGGAGGAGGGGGCGGGCTACGAGCAGTACTTC. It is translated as CASSLEEGAGYEQYF.

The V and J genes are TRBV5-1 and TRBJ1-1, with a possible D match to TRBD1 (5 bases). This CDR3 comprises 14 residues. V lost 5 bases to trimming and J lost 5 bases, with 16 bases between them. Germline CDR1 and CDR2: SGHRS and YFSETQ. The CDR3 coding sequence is TGCGCCAGCAGAATTGAGGGGCCTTGGACTGAAGCTTTCTTT. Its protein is CASRIEGPWTEAFF.

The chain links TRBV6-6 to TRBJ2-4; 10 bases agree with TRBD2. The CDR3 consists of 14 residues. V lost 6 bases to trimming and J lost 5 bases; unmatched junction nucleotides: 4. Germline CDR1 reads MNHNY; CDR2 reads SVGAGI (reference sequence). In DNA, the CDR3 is TGTGCCAGCAGGAGTGGACTAGCGGAAAACATTCAGTACTTC. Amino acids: CASRSGLAENIQYF.

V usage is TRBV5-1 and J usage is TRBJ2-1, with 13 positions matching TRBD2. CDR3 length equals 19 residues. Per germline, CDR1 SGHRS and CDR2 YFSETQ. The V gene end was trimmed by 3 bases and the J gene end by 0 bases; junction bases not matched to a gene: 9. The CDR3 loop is CASSSPGTSGTRSYNEQFF. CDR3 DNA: TGCGCCAGCAGCTCACCCGGGACTAGCGGGACCCGCTCCTACAATGAGCAGTTCTTC. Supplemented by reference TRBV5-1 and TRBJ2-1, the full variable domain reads KAGVTQTPRYLIKTRGQQVTLSCSPISGHRSVSWYQQTPGQGLQFLFEYFSETQRNKGNFPGRFSGRQFSNSRSEMNVSTLELGDSALYLCASSSPGTSGTRSYNEQFFGPGTRLTVL.

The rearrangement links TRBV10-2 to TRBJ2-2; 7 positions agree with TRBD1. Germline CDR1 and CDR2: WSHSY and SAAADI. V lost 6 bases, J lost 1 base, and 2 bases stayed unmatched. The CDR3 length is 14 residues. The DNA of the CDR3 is TGCGCCAGCAGGCGGACAGGGAACACCGGGGAGCTGTTTTTT. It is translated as CASRRTGNTGELFF.

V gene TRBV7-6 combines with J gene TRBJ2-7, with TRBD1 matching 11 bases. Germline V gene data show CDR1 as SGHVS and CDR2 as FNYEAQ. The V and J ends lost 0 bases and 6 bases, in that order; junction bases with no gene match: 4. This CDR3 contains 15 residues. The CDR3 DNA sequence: TGTGCCAGCAGCTTAGCGGGACAGGGGGTTTCCGAGCAGTACTTC. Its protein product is CASSLAGQGVSEQYF.

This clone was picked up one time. The CDR3 sequence is CASSAGSDTGELFF. The CDR3 DNA reads TGTGCCAGCAGTGCTGGGTCCGACACCGGGGAGCTGTTTTTT. The chain combines TRBV6-1 with TRBJ2-2, with D uncertain. The CDR3 covers 14 residues. The germline V and J ends were trimmed by 4 bases and 3 bases, with 9 bases remaining between them. The germline V gene encodes CDR1 MNHNS and CDR2 SASEGT.

DNA for the CDR3: TGCGCCAGCAGCTTGGAGTCGGCGGACGCGGGCACTGAAGCTTTCTTT. Protein product: CASSLESADAGTEAFF. The rearrangement uses TRBV5-1 and TRBJ1-1; unclear D gene. The germline V gene has CDR1 SGHRS and CDR2 YFSETQ. This CDR3 region has 16 residues. V lost 0 bases to trimming and J lost 4 bases, with 16 bases between them.

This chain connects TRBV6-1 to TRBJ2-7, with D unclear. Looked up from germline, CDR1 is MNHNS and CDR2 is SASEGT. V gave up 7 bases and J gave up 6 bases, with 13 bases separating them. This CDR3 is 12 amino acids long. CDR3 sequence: CASTARLGEQYF. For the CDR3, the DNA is TGTGCCAGCACGGCTAGGTTGGGCGAGCAGTACTTC.

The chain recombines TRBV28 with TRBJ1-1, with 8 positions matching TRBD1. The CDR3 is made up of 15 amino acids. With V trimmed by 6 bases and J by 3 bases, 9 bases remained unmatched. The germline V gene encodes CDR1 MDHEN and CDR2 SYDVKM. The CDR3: CASSYPDREDTEAFF. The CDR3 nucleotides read TGTGCCAGCAGCTACCCGGACAGGGAGGACACTGAAGCTTTCTTT.